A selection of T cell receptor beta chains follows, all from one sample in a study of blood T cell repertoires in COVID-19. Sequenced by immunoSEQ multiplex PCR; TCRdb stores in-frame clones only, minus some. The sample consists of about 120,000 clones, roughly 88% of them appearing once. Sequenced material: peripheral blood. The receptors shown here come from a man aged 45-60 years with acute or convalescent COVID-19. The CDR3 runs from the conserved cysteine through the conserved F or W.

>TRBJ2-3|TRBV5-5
CASSFLRLAGVTDTQYF
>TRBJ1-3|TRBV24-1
CATLVTEPSGNTIYF
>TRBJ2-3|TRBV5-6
CASSSMGDRGLDTQYF
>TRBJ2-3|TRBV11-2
CASRSIDTQYF
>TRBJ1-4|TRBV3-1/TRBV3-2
CASSQSGQNEKLFF
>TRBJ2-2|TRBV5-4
CASSKDIPNTGELFF
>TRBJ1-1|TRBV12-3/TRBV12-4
CASSFLNTEAFF
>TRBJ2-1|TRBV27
CASSTIIGRDSLNEQFF
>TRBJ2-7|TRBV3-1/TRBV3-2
CASSLAAKTSGRSHEQYF
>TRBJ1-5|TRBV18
CASSRSRDSNQPQHF
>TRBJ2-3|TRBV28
CASGLAGTDSTDTQYF
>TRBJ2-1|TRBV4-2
CASSQGGTSGYNEQFF
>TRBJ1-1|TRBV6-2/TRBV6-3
CASSPWGQSNTEAFF
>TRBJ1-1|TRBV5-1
CASTLGGGATEAFF
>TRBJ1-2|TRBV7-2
CASSPAGAYGYTF
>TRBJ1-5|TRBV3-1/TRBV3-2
CASSQVPGFNQPQHF
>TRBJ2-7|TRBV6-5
CASSRTSVYEQYF
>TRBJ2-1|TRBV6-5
CASSYPGAGYNEQFF
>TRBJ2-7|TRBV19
CASSISGGSSYEQYF
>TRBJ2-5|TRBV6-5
CASRGAGGRETQYF
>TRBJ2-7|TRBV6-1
CASSEAEGRSPPNEQYF
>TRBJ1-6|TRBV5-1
CASSSGENSPLHF
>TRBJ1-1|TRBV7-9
CASSFSVNTEAFF
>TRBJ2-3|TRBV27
CASRDRGEYTQYF
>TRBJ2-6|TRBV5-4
CASSLAPGANSGANVLTF
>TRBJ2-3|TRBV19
CAASGQVTDTQYF
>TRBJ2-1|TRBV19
CASSIGLAPNEQFF
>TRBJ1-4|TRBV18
CASSPSQGAGEKLFF
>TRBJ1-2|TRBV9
CASSVAGASYYGYTF
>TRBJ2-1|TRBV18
CASSHPVRSEQFF
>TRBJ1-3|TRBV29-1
CSVEQGTGNTIYF
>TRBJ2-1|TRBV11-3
CASRIAKGTGYNEQFF
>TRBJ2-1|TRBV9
CASSVEWDSNNEQFF
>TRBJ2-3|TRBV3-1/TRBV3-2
CASSQGWSGTDTQYF
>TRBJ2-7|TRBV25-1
CASSEYELDEQYF
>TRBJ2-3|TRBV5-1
CASSPWGTGKTTDTQYF
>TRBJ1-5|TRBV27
CASSSLGQGGGQPQHF
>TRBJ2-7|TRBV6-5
CASRLGQGPYEQYF
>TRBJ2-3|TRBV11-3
CASSLNRGTQYF
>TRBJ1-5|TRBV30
CAWSVQGLFNQPQHF
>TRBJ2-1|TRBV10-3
CAITQGGPFSYNEQFF
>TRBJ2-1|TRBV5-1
CASKEYNEQFF
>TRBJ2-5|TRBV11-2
CASSPKGGAQTQYF
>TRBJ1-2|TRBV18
CASSPTKEGHGYTF
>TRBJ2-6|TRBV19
CASSAGTGAGANVLTF
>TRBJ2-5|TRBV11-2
CASSLDGGGQETQYF
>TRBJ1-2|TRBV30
CAWRTGFDYGYTF
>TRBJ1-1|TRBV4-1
CASSSATGRMNTEAFF
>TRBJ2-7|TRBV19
CASSPRTSGLIYEQYF
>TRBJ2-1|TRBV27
CASSLTELNSYNEQFF
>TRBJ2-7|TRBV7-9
CASSAGTSGSYEQYF
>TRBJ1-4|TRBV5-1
CASSASGLGDEKLFF